This T cell receptor beta chain was sequenced for a study of early T cells in non-severe SARS-CoV-2 infection. TCRdb fed the 5' RACE reads into MiXCR, producing one record per CDR3 protein. The sample has 35,000 to 45,000 distinct CDR3 sequences, almost 6% seen once. This TCR came from an adult who was a healthcare worker with PCR-confirmed SARS-CoV-2 infection or an uninfected control (not recorded which). Sample: whole blood.

The CDR3: CASSARGNYGYTF. In DNA, the CDR3 is TGTGCCAGCAGTGCCAGGGGTAACTATGGCTACACCTTC. The J gene is TRBJ1-2, the V gene TRBV25-1, with TRBD1 as a possible D gene (6 bases). This CDR3 comprises 13 residues. Between the trimmed V and J ends, which lost 4 bases and 1 base, there was a span of 7 bases. CDR1 is MGHDK and CDR2 is SYGVNS in the germline V gene.